The 7 T cell receptor beta chains below come from one sample, sequenced in a study of regulatory T cells in long-lasting Graves disease. Time point described: persistent/refractory GD, antithyroid drugs over 5 years with positive TRAb. Extracted PBMC RNA gave rise to the TCR library. Combining iRepertoire HTBI primers with Arm-PCR of CDR3 regions, the authors built TCR beta libraries. TCRdb re-called the multiplex PCR reads through MiXCR, storing one row per CDR3 protein. The sample lists 350,000 to 500,000 distinct CDR3 sequences, roughly 21% seen once, with roughly 13% in the top ten. Here the sequenced sample was peripheral blood mononuclear cells (PBMCs), taken when the disease was refractory, from a patient treated with antithyroid drugs. These receptors all stem from a female donor with Graves disease.

The rearrangement joins TRBV28 to TRBJ2-3; D might be TRBD2 (5 bases). V was shortened by 6 bases and J by 1 base, with 20 bases between the two germline ends. Germline V gene sequence: CDR1 MDHEN, CDR2 SYDVKM. The CDR3 consists of 17 residues. The CDR3 is CASSPLSALSGTDTQYF. The DNA of the CDR3 is TGTGCCAGCAGCCCTCTTTCGGCCCTTAGCGGCACAGATACGCAGTATTTT.

The rearrangement uses TRBV11-2 and TRBJ2-7; tentatively, D is TRBD1 (6 bases). V was clipped by 5 bases and J by 7 bases, with 15 bases between them. CDR1 is SGHAT, CDR2 FQNNGV, per germline. This CDR3 comprises 13 residues. The CDR3 DNA reads TGTGCCAGCAGCCTGGGGGCTAGTGTAGAGCAGTACTTC. Translated, it gives CASSLGASVEQYF.

The chain combines TRBV24-1 with TRBJ2-1, with D tentatively TRBD1 (5 bases). Per germline, CDR1 KGHDR and CDR2 SFDVKD. V shed 5 bases and J shed 0 bases, with 10 bases lying between them. The CDR3 has 15 amino acids. CDR3 protein: CATSAQTGSYNEQFF. The CDR3 DNA reads as TGTGCCACCAGTGCCCAAACAGGCTCCTACAATGAGCAGTTCTTC.

A single count supports this clonotype. A much larger clone lies one base from this, so it may be a read error. The CDR3 does not close with the conserved phenylalanine or tryptophan, likely indicating a read error. The J gene is TRBJ2-2, the V gene TRBV7-2, with D tentatively TRBD2 (5 bases). This CDR3 has 13 residues. The V end was cut by 7 bases, the J end by 8 bases, with 14 bases between. Germline lookup yields CDR1 SGHTA and CDR2 FQGNSA. CDR3 amino acids: CASNYRLAGELFS. CDR3 in DNA: TGTGCCAGCAATTACCGCCTAGCTGGGGAGCTGTTTTCT.

This clonotype was counted at least ten times. V is TRBV6-1 and J is TRBJ1-6, with 8 bases aligning to TRBD1. With V trimmed by 6 bases and J by 6 bases, 4 bases remained unmatched. The CDR3 covers 14 residues. The V gene's germline CDR1 is MNHNS and CDR2 SASEGT. This CDR3 is CASRGTGFNSPLHF. CDR3 DNA: TGTGCCAGCAGGGGGACAGGCTTTAATTCACCCCTCCACTTT.

This chain connects TRBV20-1 to TRBJ2-6; no clear D. The germline V and J ends were trimmed by 3 bases and 0 bases, with 15 bases remaining between them. This CDR3 contains 17 residues. Germline lookup yields CDR1 DFQATT and CDR2 SNEGSKA (reference sequence). The CDR3 protein is CSASRVGKSSGANVLTF. The DNA for the CDR3 is TGCAGTGCTAGTAGGGTCGGTAAGAGCTCTGGGGCCAACGTCCTGACTTTC.

Comment on this clonotype: Its ends do not fully match the called genes, so a read error is possible. The V call is TRBV5-1, the J call TRBJ1-1; D possibly corresponds to TRBD1 (6 bases). The germline V gene encodes CDR1 SGHRS and CDR2 YFSETQ. The CDR3 length is 13 residues. In DNA, the CDR3 is TGCGCCAGCAGCCGCGGACAGAACGCTGAAGCTTTCTTT. Amino acids: CASSRGQNAEAFF.